A single sample is the source of the 21 T cell receptor beta chains below, sequenced in a study of blood T cells in healthy people across ages. A second 7 to 11 cycle PCR used barcoded and J-beta primers. TCRdb used MiXCR to reprocess the 5' RACE reads, holding one entry per CDR3 protein. The sample consists of approximately 960,000 distinct CDR3 sequences, roughly 28% of them appearing once. These same records also appear under a second study, on T cells of mothers and their children.

Sequencing was performed on blood. Receptors originate from a woman in her thirties or forties in good health.

The genes are TRBV7-2 and TRBJ1-5; tentatively, D is TRBD1 (5 bases). Germline V gene sequence: CDR1 SGHTA, CDR2 FQGNSA. The length of the CDR3 is 13 residues. V was trimmed by 0 bases and J by 7 bases, leaving 7 bases between them. In nucleotides, the CDR3 is TGTGCCAGCAGCTTAGCTGAGGGGCAGCCCCAGCATTTT. It yields the protein CASSLAEGQPQHF.

This clonotype was detected only a few times. The chain has TRBV5-1 and TRBJ1-4; D uncertain. The CDR3 length is 14 residues. Trimming stripped 1 base from V and 0 bases from J, with 4 bases between. Looked up from germline, CDR1 is SGHRS and CDR2 is YFSETQ. CDR3 protein: CASSLTPTNEKLFF. The CDR3 coding sequence is TGCGCCAGCAGCTTGACACCAACTAATGAAAAACTGTTTTTT.

This chain connects TRBV12-3 or TRBV12-4 to TRBJ2-7; D is ambiguous. Deletions cut 3 bases from V and 4 bases from J, with 10 bases between. The CDR3 consists of 13 residues. CDR3 residues: CASSLELEYEQYF. The CDR3 nucleotides read TGTGCCAGCAGTTTGGAGTTGGAGTACGAGCAGTACTTC.

At least ten counts were recorded for this clonotype. V is TRBV15 and J is TRBJ2-3, with D unresolved. With 0 bases removed from V and 6 bases from J, the gap between germline ends came to 13 bases. The CDR3 loop spans 15 amino acids. Germline V gene data show CDR1 as LNHNV and CDR2 as YYDKDF (reference sequence). The chain's CDR3 is CATSRDSNHGDTQYF. In nucleotides, the CDR3 is TGTGCCACCAGCAGAGATAGTAACCACGGGGATACGCAGTATTTT.

There are a few counts of this clonotype. V is TRBV20-1 and J is TRBJ2-3; 13 positions match TRBD2. The CDR3 spans 19 residues. The germline V gene encodes CDR1 DFQATT and CDR2 SNEGSKA (reference sequence). J was trimmed by 0 bases and V by 2 bases; bases with no gene match: 11. The chain's CDR3 is CSARTSGGADVSSTDTQYF. As DNA, the CDR3 is TGCAGTGCTAGAACTAGCGGGGGGGCCGATGTTTCGAGCACAGATACGCAGTATTTT.

This clonotype was recorded many times. The chain carries TRBV10-3 and TRBJ2-5, with D unclear. From germline, CDR1 is ENHRY and CDR2 SYGVKD. Trimming pared 0 bases from V and 1 base from J, leaving 6 bases between. The CDR3 is made up of 14 amino acids. The chain's CDR3 is CAISESNTQETQYF. The CDR3 DNA follows: TGTGCCATCAGTGAGTCAAACACCCAAGAGACCCAGTACTTC.

The V and J genes are TRBV12-3 or TRBV12-4 and TRBJ2-5; the D gene is possibly TRBD2 (5 bases). The V end was cut by 1 base, the J end by 5 bases, with 17 bases between. This CDR3 is built from 16 residues. The CDR3 DNA is TGTGCCAGCAGTTTAGGCTTAGCGCACGCTCGGGAGACCCAGTACTTC. Protein sequence: CASSLGLAHARETQYF.

This clonotype was seen more than once but under ten times. This chain uses TRBV29-1 with TRBJ2-5; a possible D gene is TRBD2 (6 bases). CDR3 length: 11 amino acids. Trimming took off 7 bases at V and 4 bases at J, with 10 bases between the two ends. Germline V gene data show CDR1 as SQVTM and CDR2 as ANQGSEA. The CDR3 nucleotides read TGCAGCGGACTAGATTTAGAGACCCAGTACTTC. Protein: CSGLDLETQYF.

This sequence joins TRBV20-1 and TRBJ2-7; the D call may be TRBD1 or TRBD2 (5 bases each). The CDR3 is 13 residues long. Trimming stripped 6 bases from V and 4 bases from J, with 16 bases between. Germline CDR1 reads DFQATT; CDR2 reads SNEGSKA (reference sequence). CDR3 nucleotide sequence: TGCAGTGCCGGGGCTTCGGGGCCTTACGAGCAGTACTTC. The encoded protein is CSAGASGPYEQYF.

To note about this clonotype: A much bigger clone sits one base away, suggesting this may be a read error. This chain links TRBV20-1 with TRBJ2-7; 9 bases map to TRBD2. The length of the CDR3 is 14 residues. The trim removed 5 bases at V and 7 bases at J, leaving 12 bases unmatched. Germline lookup yields CDR1 DFQATT and CDR2 SNEGSKA (reference sequence). The CDR3 sequence is CSAVAGDSYNEQYF. The CDR3 DNA reads as TGCAGTGCTGTAGCGGGGGACTCCTACAATGAGCAGTACTTC.

The rearrangement joins TRBV5-1 to TRBJ1-5; D is ambiguous. This CDR3 region has 19 residues. CDR1 and CDR2 from the germline V gene are SGHRS and YFSETQ. V dropped 4 bases and J dropped 4 bases, with 27 bases sitting between them. The CDR3, as DNA: TGCGCCAGCAGCCCGGGAGGCCTAGAGAGGACGGCTAGTAATCAGCCCCAGCATTTT. Its protein is CASSPGGLERTASNQPQHF.

In this sample, this clonotype turned up many times. This chain joins TRBV20-1 and TRBJ1-2; 8 bases fit TRBD1. Germline CDR1 DFQATT, CDR2 SNEGSKA (reference sequence). This CDR3 spans 16 amino acids. This CDR3 reads CTPGRDRRGSNYGYTF. CDR3 nucleotides: TGCACCCCTGGGCGGGACAGGAGGGGCTCTAACTATGGCTACACCTTC.

Comments on this clonotype: A read error may be the cause here, since a much bigger clone is one base away. This chain uses TRBV6-5 with TRBJ2-3, with D uncertain. The CDR3 totals 14 residues. The germline V gene encodes CDR1 MNHEY and CDR2 SVGAGI. The CDR3 reads CASSYFESTDMQYF. The CDR3 DNA reads as TGTGCCAGCAGTTACTTCGAAAGCACAGATATGCAGTATTTT.

This clonotype has a count of ten or more. The V call is TRBV6-5, the J call TRBJ2-5; no reliable D call. V was shortened by 4 bases and J by 5 bases, with 11 bases between the two germline ends. The germline gives CDR1 MNHEY, CDR2 SVGAGI. The CDR3 consists of 13 residues. CDR3 amino acids: CASSSTPSETQYF. The CDR3 coding sequence is TGTGCCAGCAGTTCAACACCCTCGGAGACCCAGTACTTC.

This clonotype appeared many times. The gene calls are TRBV9 and TRBJ2-1; D not certain. In germline, CDR1 is SGDLS, CDR2 YYNGEE. Trimming stripped 3 bases from V and 2 bases from J, with 12 bases between. CDR3 size: 15 residues. The CDR3 here is CASSATVGAYNEQFF. The DNA for the CDR3 is TGTGCCAGCAGCGCCACAGTCGGCGCCTACAATGAGCAGTTCTTC.

This clonotype was detected ten times or more. The CDR3 here is CASSVGLGTGNQETQYF. CDR3 DNA: TGTGCCAGCAGCGTAGGGTTGGGGACAGGGAATCAAGAGACCCAGTACTTC. The chain joins TRBV9 to TRBJ2-5; 9 bases are shared with TRBD1. Losses at the gene ends were 0 bases for V and 2 bases for J; bases not matched to a gene: 8. Germline V gives CDR1 SGDLS, CDR2 YYNGEE. CDR3 length: 17 amino acids.

This clonotype was seen a few times. V gene TRBV7-2 combines with J gene TRBJ2-7; D is undetermined. Looked up from germline, CDR1 is SGHTA and CDR2 is FQGNSA. The CDR3 has 14 residues. Trimming stripped 0 bases from V and 2 bases from J, with 8 bases between. This CDR3 is CASSLAVGTYEQYF. The CDR3 region has the DNA TGTGCCAGCAGCTTAGCAGTGGGAACCTACGAGCAGTACTTC.

This clonotype was recorded many times. This chain uses TRBV6-2 or TRBV6-3 with TRBJ2-7, with 9 bases identical to TRBD1. Germline values: CDR1 MNHEY, CDR2 SVGEGT. Losses at the gene ends were 2 bases for V and 5 bases for J; bases not matched to a gene: 4. The CDR3 extends over 14 amino acids. The CDR3, as DNA: TGTGCCAGCAGTTACCACAGGGGGCTCGACGAGCAGTACTTC. Its translation is CASSYHRGLDEQYF.

V gene TRBV12-3 or TRBV12-4 combines with J gene TRBJ1-1; tentatively, D is TRBD1 (6 bases). Trimming cost V 6 bases and J 7 bases, with 18 bases left between them. The CDR3 consists of 14 residues. The CDR3 reads CASRTLTGIHEAFF. The CDR3 DNA reads as TGTGCCAGCAGGACCCTGACAGGCATCCATGAAGCTTTCTTT.

The table lists this clonotype with a few counts. V and J are TRBV28 and TRBJ2-5; 7 nucleotides align to TRBD2. The J call is uncertain, as TRBJ2-7 better fits the DNA end. From germline, CDR1 is MDHEN and CDR2 SYDVKM. The CDR3 spans 15 residues. DNA of the CDR3: TGTGCCAGCAGTGGAGGGGCGGGAGTTCCCTACGAGCAGTACTTC. Its translation is CASSGGAGVPYEQYF.

This clonotype was counted only a few times. The V call is TRBV5-1, the J call TRBJ2-5; a weak D match, TRBD1 (5 bases). Germline loops: CDR1 SGHRS, CDR2 YFSETQ. This CDR3 has 15 residues. V gave up 1 base and J gave up 1 base, with 11 bases separating them. The CDR3 nucleotides are TGCGCCAGCAGCTTGACAGGAGCCCGCCAAGAGACCCAGTACTTC. Translation gives CASSLTGARQETQYF.